Below are 27 T cell receptor beta chains sequenced from a single sample in a study of T cell responses to AZD1222 COVID-19 vaccine. Produced via immunoSEQ multiplex PCR; TCRdb's table is partial and in-frame only. The sample consists of more than 60,000 clones, around 82% of them appearing once. The input for sequencing was peripheral blood, taken 28 days after the second AZD1222 dose. The receptors come from an adult who received the AZD1222 COVID-19 vaccine.

The rearrangement links TRBV7-8 to TRBJ1-1, with no clear D. The CDR3 contains 14 residues. The V and J ends lost 0 bases and 0 bases respectively, with 5 bases between them. Looked up from germline, CDR1 is SGHVS and CDR2 is FQNEAQ. The CDR3 sequence is CASSLALLNTEAFF. The CDR3 bases are TGTGCCAGCAGCTTAGCACTTCTGAACACTGAAGCTTTCTTT.

The rearrangement uses TRBV5-4 and TRBJ2-1; 10 bases map to TRBD2. Germline V gene data show CDR1 as SGHNT and CDR2 as YYREEE (reference sequence). This CDR3 comprises 16 residues. With V trimmed by 3 bases and J by 5 bases, 8 bases remained unmatched. The chain's CDR3 is CASSSRTSGTHNEQFF. CDR3 in DNA: TGTGCCAGCAGCTCTAGGACTAGCGGAACCCACAATGAGCAGTTCTTC.

The chain couples TRBV27 to TRBJ1-1; possibly TRBD1 for D (5 bases). CDR1 is MNHEY, CDR2 SMNVEV, per germline (reference sequence). CDR3 size: 15 residues. Trimming took off 2 bases at V and 1 base at J, with 11 bases between the two ends. The CDR3 DNA reads TGTGCCAGCAGTTTAGGTTGGGGGGAGAACACTGAAGCTTTCTTT. Protein: CASSLGWGENTEAFF.

The chain carries TRBV9 and TRBJ1-1, with 7 bases fitting TRBD1. CDR1 SGDLS and CDR2 YYNGEE come from the germline V gene. This CDR3 spans 16 amino acids. Germline trimming cut 4 bases from V and 3 bases from J; bases unmatched to any gene: 12. CDR3 region: CASSSPPQGSDTEAFF. The CDR3 DNA follows: TGTGCCAGCAGCTCACCCCCACAGGGGTCGGACACTGAAGCTTTCTTT.

The J gene is TRBJ1-5, the V gene TRBV3-1 (or the pseudogene TRBV3-2); 7 bases line up with TRBD1. Germline assignment: CDR1 LGHDT and CDR2 YNNKEL (reference sequence). The ends lost 0 bases at V and 4 bases at J; junction bases unmatched: 6. This CDR3 comprises 16 residues. The CDR3 DNA reads TGTGCCAGCAGCCAAGATACCGGGACAGTTAATCAGCCCCAGCATTTT. Its protein product is CASSQDTGTVNQPQHF.

CDR3 bases: TGTGCCAGCAGCTCCGGGACTAGCGCCAATGAGCAGTTCTTC. Translation gives CASSSGTSANEQFF. The J gene is TRBJ2-1, the V gene TRBV7-3; 10 bases agree with TRBD2. This CDR3 spans 14 amino acids. Looked up from germline, CDR1 is SGHTA and CDR2 is FQGTGA. With 4 bases clipped from V and 6 bases from J, the junction kept 3 bases outside the gene matches.

This clone was counted once. The V gene is TRBV18, the J gene TRBJ2-1, with 9 bases aligning to TRBD1. Trimming removed 3 bases from V and 4 bases from J; junction bases left unmatched: 4. The CDR3 runs to 15 residues. Germline assignment: CDR1 KGHSH and CDR2 LQKENI. The CDR3 region is CASSPRQGGYNEQFF. In DNA form, the CDR3 reads TGTGCCAGCTCACCTCGACAGGGGGGTTACAATGAGCAGTTCTTC.

This chain connects TRBV11-2 to TRBJ1-1; the D is unclear. V lost 7 bases to trimming and J lost 0 bases, with 18 bases between them. The CDR3 is 16 residues long. Germline values: CDR1 SGHAT, CDR2 FQNNGV. CDR3 sequence: CASNTLLGRLNTEAFF. In nucleotides, the CDR3 is TGTGCCAGCAACACTCTCCTCGGACGGTTGAACACTGAAGCTTTCTTT.

The J gene is TRBJ1-2, the V gene TRBV4-2; D is unresolved. V lost 2 bases to trimming and J lost 6 bases, with 10 bases between them. Germline CDR1 and CDR2: LGHNA and YNFKEQ. The CDR3 is made up of 13 amino acids. The CDR3 DNA sequence: TGTGCCAGCAGCCAAACCGACGGAAATGGCTACACCTTC. Translation gives CASSQTDGNGYTF.

The chain combines TRBV28 with TRBJ1-2, with D possibly being TRBD1 (5 bases). Germline V lookup: CDR1 MDHEN, CDR2 SYDVKM. The CDR3 spans 15 residues. Trimming pared 5 bases from V and 6 bases from J, leaving 19 bases between. Here the CDR3 reads CASSGGSGLKNGYTF. The CDR3 region has the DNA TGTGCCAGCAGTGGGGGTTCAGGGTTAAAAAATGGCTACACCTTC.

The rearrangement links TRBV5-4 to TRBJ2-3; tentatively, D is TRBD1 (6 bases). The CDR3 covers 14 residues. V gave up 4 bases and J gave up 5 bases, with 14 bases separating them. Germline values: CDR1 SGHNT, CDR2 YYREEE (reference sequence). CDR3 in DNA: TGTGCCAGCAGCATCGTGGGGGCGGGAGATACGCAGTATTTT. It translates to CASSIVGAGDTQYF.

The chain is built from TRBV28 and TRBJ2-7, with TRBD2 identical over 14 bases. The length of the CDR3 is 15 residues. J gave up 5 bases and V 7 bases, and 7 bases lay outside the gene matches. Germline CDR1 is MDHEN and CDR2 is SYDVKM. Here the CDR3 DNA reads TGTGCCAGCATCGGGACTAGCGGGAGATTTGACGAGCAGTACTTC. Its translation: CASIGTSGRFDEQYF.

The chain recombines TRBV2 with TRBJ1-2; unclear D gene. The CDR3 loop spans 15 amino acids. The V end lost 7 bases, the J end lost 5 bases, and 20 bases lay between the germline ends. The germline gives CDR1 SNHLY, CDR2 FYNNEI. This chain's CDR3 is CASTDPRTDPYGYTF. The CDR3 coding sequence is TGTGCCAGCACCGATCCCAGGACCGATCCTTATGGCTACACCTTC. Drawing the rest from reference TRBV2 and TRBJ1-2, the complete variable domain is EPEVTQTPSHQVTQMGQEVILRCVPISNHLYFYWYRQILGQKVEFLVSFYNNEISEKSEIFDDQFSVERPDGSNFTLKIRSTKLEDSAMYFCASTDPRTDPYGYTFGSGTRLTVV.

The J gene is TRBJ2-3, the V gene TRBV19, with D possibly matching TRBD2 (6 bases). The CDR3 is made up of 15 amino acids. Germline V CDR1 and CDR2: LNHDA, SQIVND (reference sequence). The ends were cut back, 3 bases at V and 0 bases at J, with 10 bases in the middle. The DNA for the CDR3 is TGTGCCAGTAGTATGCGAAGCGGGAGCACAGATACGCAGTATTTT. Its protein is CASSMRSGSTDTQYF.

With respect to this clone: Other DNA sequences from this sample encode an identical CDR3 as well. The rearrangement uses TRBV28 and TRBJ1-2; D remains unclear. Trimming left V 6 bases short and J 2 bases short, with 4 bases between. CDR3 length: 11 residues. CDR1 and CDR2 (germline): MDHEN, SYDVKM. This CDR3 reads CASSLNYGYTF. The CDR3 DNA is TGTGCCAGCAGCCTGAACTATGGCTACACCTTC.

The V gene is TRBV19, the J gene TRBJ2-1; D remains ambiguous. The germline CDR1 and CDR2 sequences are LNHDA and SQIVND (reference sequence). Trimming removed 6 bases from V and 12 bases from J, with 15 bases in between. The CDR3 covers 12 residues. CDR3 sequence (DNA): TGTGCCAGTAGGGATGGGGATTTGGGGCAGTTCTTC. It is translated as CASRDGDLGQFF.

The V call is TRBV6-4, the J call TRBJ1-1; D remains ambiguous. There are 15 residues in the CDR3. Trimming removed 3 bases from V and 6 bases from J, with 17 bases in between. In germline, CDR1 is MRHNA, CDR2 SNTAGT. The CDR3 here is CASSDLPEGAPEAFF. CDR3 coding DNA: TGTGCCAGCAGTGATCTACCTGAGGGCGCGCCTGAAGCTTTCTTT.

CDR3 in amino acids: CASSPGLSSSYEQYF. CDR3 in DNA: TGTGCCAGCAGCCCCGGGTTAAGTAGCTCCTACGAGCAGTACTTC. This chain uses TRBV7-2 with TRBJ2-7, with D uncertain. The CDR3 spans 15 residues. The V end lost 5 bases, the J end lost 0 bases, and 14 bases lay between the germline ends. Germline CDR1 is SGHTA and CDR2 is FQGNSA.

The chain employs TRBV14 and TRBJ2-2; D not certain. The CDR3 loop spans 12 amino acids. V gave up 4 bases and J gave up 8 bases, with 8 bases separating them. Germline V gives CDR1 SGHDN, CDR2 FVKESK. CDR3: CASSREIGELFF. DNA for the CDR3: TGTGCCAGCAGCCGCGAGATAGGGGAGCTGTTTTTT. Full variable domain (missing parts from reference TRBV14 and TRBJ2-2): EAGVTQFPSHSVIEKGQTVTLRCDPISGHDNLYWYRRVMGKEIKFLLHFVKESKQDESGMPNNRFLAERTGGTYSTLKVQPAELEDSGVYFCASSREIGELFFGEGSRLTVL.

The chain recombines TRBV24-1 with TRBJ1-5, with 10 bases lining up with TRBD1. The V gene end was trimmed by 9 bases and the J gene end by 5 bases; junction bases not matched to a gene: 9. Germline V lookup: CDR1 KGHDR, CDR2 SFDVKD. The CDR3 runs 15 residues. CDR3 amino acids: CATSPRDRGDQPQHF. The CDR3 nucleotides are TGTGCCACCTCCCCCCGGGACAGGGGTGATCAGCCCCAGCATTTT.

This chain joins TRBV27 and TRBJ1-1; D remains unclear. Germline assignment: CDR1 MNHEY and CDR2 SMNVEV (reference sequence). With 0 bases removed from V and 3 bases from J, the gap between germline ends came to 11 bases. The CDR3 is made up of 15 amino acids. The CDR3: CASSLSGRSYTEAFF. CDR3 DNA: TGTGCCAGCAGTTTATCGGGCAGGAGCTACACTGAAGCTTTCTTT.

V usage is TRBV5-1 and J usage is TRBJ2-2; 8 nucleotides align to TRBD1. CDR3 length equals 16 residues. V lost 1 base, J lost 1 base, and 3 bases stayed unmatched. Germline loops: CDR1 SGHRS, CDR2 YFSETQ. Here the CDR3 DNA reads TGCGCCAGCAGCTTGACGGGGACAGGGAACACCGGGGAGCTGTTTTTT. It specifies CASSLTGTGNTGELFF.

V gene TRBV19 combines with J gene TRBJ1-3; TRBD1 is a possible D gene (5 bases). This CDR3 is built from 13 residues. The V end lost 8 bases, the J end lost 4 bases, and 12 bases lay between the germline ends. The germline CDR1 and CDR2 sequences are LNHDA and SQIVND (reference sequence). This CDR3 is CASEKGSGNTIYF. The DNA of the CDR3 is TGTGCCAGTGAGAAGGGGTCGGGAAACACCATATATTTT.

This clone has a single count. The gene calls are TRBV28 and TRBJ2-1; the D gene is possibly TRBD2 (5 bases). This CDR3 region has 13 residues. Germline-derived CDR1 and CDR2 are MDHEN and SYDVKM. The ends were cut back, 2 bases at V and 6 bases at J, with 8 bases in the middle. As DNA, the CDR3 is TGTGCCAGCAGTTTAACTAGTCCCAATGAGCAGTTCTTC. It encodes CASSLTSPNEQFF.

The DNA for the CDR3 is TGTGCCTGGAGTCGGCCAGGAGGGGGATTGGGTACAGATACGCAGTATTTT. It codes for CAWSRPGGGLGTDTQYF. The J gene is TRBJ2-3, the V gene TRBV30; D possibly uses TRBD1 or TRBD2 (6 bases each). Trimming removed 2 bases at V and 3 bases at J, with 21 bases between. Germline V lookup: CDR1 GTSNPN, CDR2 SVGIG (reference sequence). This CDR3 is built from 17 residues.

The V call is TRBV28, the J call TRBJ1-5; weak D call: TRBD1 (5 bases). CDR3 length: 13 amino acids. V lost 7 bases and J 8 bases, leaving 15 bases between the germline ends. Germline V gene lookup returns CDR1 MDHEN and CDR2 SYDVKM. This CDR3 is CASTSGAREPQHF. The CDR3 DNA reads TGTGCCAGCACCTCCGGGGCTAGGGAGCCCCAGCATTTT.

The V and J genes are TRBV2 and TRBJ1-2; tentative D call: TRBD1 (6 bases). V lost 5 bases and J lost 4, with 11 bases in between. CDR1 SNHLY and CDR2 FYNNEI come from the germline V gene. The CDR3 has 13 amino acids. The CDR3 loop is CASSWDTTYGYTF. As DNA, the CDR3 is TGTGCCAGCAGTTGGGACACGACCTATGGCTACACCTTC.